Following are 14 T cell receptor beta chains from one sample sequenced in a study of cytomegalovirus exposure and HLA in healthy donors. Primers for the PCR totalled 60 Vbeta and 13 Jbeta. The data were produced by immunoSEQ multiplex PCR, yet TCRdb's version contains in-frame clones alone and is incomplete. Seen here are under 200,000 clones, about four fifths observed once, and the top ten hold 0.25% to 0.3%. Source material: PBMCs. The source of these receptors is a boy younger than 18 in good health and CMV-seronegative.

The chain is built from TRBV5-5 and TRBJ1-1; D gene uncertain. The germline CDR1 and CDR2 sequences are SGHKS and YYEKEE (reference sequence). The CDR3 covers 12 residues. Trimming shortened V by 2 bases and J by 6 bases, and 8 bases separated the two germline ends. The CDR3 loop is CASSFFGAEAFF. In DNA, the CDR3 is TGTGCCAGCAGCTTTTTTGGAGCTGAAGCTTTCTTT.

This chain links TRBV7-9 with TRBJ2-3; D unclear. The V and J ends lost 1 base and 4 bases respectively, with 3 bases between them. Germline values: CDR1 SEHNR, CDR2 FQNEAQ (reference sequence). This CDR3 is built from 12 residues. Here the CDR3 reads CASSLGADTQYF. CDR3 DNA sequence: TGTGCCAGCAGCTTAGGAGCAGATACGCAGTATTTT.

The gene calls are TRBV6-1 and TRBJ2-5, with D tentatively TRBD2 (6 bases). The CDR3 extends over 14 amino acids. Germline V lookup: CDR1 MNHNS, CDR2 SASEGT. V lost 6 bases and J 5 bases, leaving 16 bases between the germline ends. CDR3 protein: CASSPPRGWETQYF. The CDR3 DNA follows: TGTGCCAGCAGCCCACCCCGGGGGTGGGAGACCCAGTACTTC.

This sequence joins TRBV9 and TRBJ2-6; tentatively, D is TRBD1 (6 bases). The CDR3 totals 19 residues. Trimming pared 3 bases from V and 0 bases from J, leaving 19 bases between. Germline lookup yields CDR1 SGDLS and CDR2 YYNGEE. The CDR3 region is CASSEQVWTESSGANVLTF. The CDR3 DNA sequence: TGTGCCAGCAGCGAACAGGTTTGGACAGAGAGCTCTGGGGCCAACGTCCTGACTTTC.

This clone appeared a single time. The rearrangement links TRBV13 to TRBJ1-6; a possible D gene is TRBD1 (6 bases). V was trimmed by 2 bases and J by 7 bases, leaving 12 bases between them. The CDR3 is 15 amino acids. Germline V gene sequence: CDR1 PRHDT, CDR2 FYEKMQ (reference sequence). Here the CDR3 DNA reads TGTGCCAGCAGCTTATTCGGGCAGGGGAATTCACCCCTCCACTTT. Translating gives CASSLFGQGNSPLHF.

The table lists this clone with a count of one. The chain's CDR3 is CSVAPTPNEQFF. In DNA, the CDR3 is TGCAGCGTTGCTCCTACCCCCAATGAGCAGTTCTTC. The V gene is TRBV29-1, the J gene TRBJ2-1; D unclear. Germline loops: CDR1 SQVTM, CDR2 ANQGSEA. Trimming cost V 4 bases and J 6 bases, with 10 bases left between them. This CDR3 is 12 amino acids long.

This chain links TRBV6-5 with TRBJ1-1; D remains unclear. V lost 2 bases and J 2 bases, leaving 6 bases between the germline ends. CDR1 and CDR2 (germline): MNHEY, SVGAGI. The CDR3 covers 13 residues. The CDR3 DNA sequence: TGTGCCAGCAGTTACGGTAGTAACACTGAAGCTTTCTTT. Its translation is CASSYGSNTEAFF.

The chain recombines TRBV2 with TRBJ2-7, with 8 bases that match TRBD1. With V trimmed by 5 bases and J by 1 base, 7 bases remained unmatched. CDR1 is SNHLY and CDR2 is FYNNEI in the germline V gene. CDR3 length equals 15 residues. The CDR3 nucleotides are TGTGCCAGCAGTACTCGACAGGGGCTATCCTACGAGCAGTACTTC. It translates to CASSTRQGLSYEQYF.

The chain uses TRBV21-1 and TRBJ2-1; TRBD2 is taken as the D call from the table, unchecked against the DNA. TRBV21-1 is a known pseudogene. This CDR3 is 15 amino acids long. In DNA, the CDR3 is TGTGCCAGCAACCCCGCAGGCGGGGTGTACAATGAGCAGTTCTTC. Protein: CASNPAGGVYNEQFF.

The gene calls are TRBV9 and TRBJ1-4, with 9 bases lining up with TRBD1. The germline gives CDR1 SGDLS, CDR2 YYNGEE. V lost 4 bases to trimming and J lost 6 bases; unmatched junction nucleotides: 7. The CDR3 has 15 residues. In DNA, the CDR3 is TGTGCCAGCAGCACGAGGACAGGGGAGGATGAAAAACTGTTTTTT. Translation gives CASSTRTGEDEKLFF.

The rearrangement uses TRBV11-2 and TRBJ1-5; maybe TRBD1 (5 bases). The CDR3 has 15 residues. Germline V gene data show CDR1 as SGHAT and CDR2 as FQNNGV. Trimming stripped 0 bases from V and 2 bases from J, with 8 bases between. The CDR3 here is CASSLDWGGNQPQHF. DNA for the CDR3: TGTGCCAGCAGCTTAGATTGGGGGGGCAATCAGCCCCAGCATTTT.

The chain combines TRBV4-3 with TRBJ2-3, with TRBD2 matching over 7 bases. Germline CDR1 LGHNA, CDR2 YSLEER. V was clipped by 0 bases and J by 2 bases; unmatched bases: 5. This CDR3 contains 16 residues. CDR3 loop: CASSQDAGGITDTQYF. In DNA, the CDR3 is TGCGCCAGCAGCCAAGATGCCGGGGGGATCACAGATACGCAGTATTTT.

The CDR3 region is CSARSGYEQYF. For the CDR3, the DNA is TGCAGTGCTAGAAGCGGCTACGAGCAGTACTTC. This sequence joins TRBV20-1 and TRBJ2-7, with a tentative D call TRBD2 (5 bases). Trimming took off 2 bases at V and 3 bases at J, with 5 bases between the two ends. Germline lookup yields CDR1 DFQATT and CDR2 SNEGSKA (reference sequence). There are 11 residues in the CDR3.

The chain recombines TRBV6-4 with TRBJ2-5; 11 bases align to TRBD2. The DNA end lines up better with TRBJ2-7; the J call may be wrong. The CDR3 has 15 residues. Germline V gene data show CDR1 as MRHNA and CDR2 as SNTAGT. This CDR3 reads CASSELAGVSYEQYF. In DNA, the CDR3 is TGTGCCAGCAGTGAACTAGCGGGGGTCTCCTACGAGCAGTACTTC.